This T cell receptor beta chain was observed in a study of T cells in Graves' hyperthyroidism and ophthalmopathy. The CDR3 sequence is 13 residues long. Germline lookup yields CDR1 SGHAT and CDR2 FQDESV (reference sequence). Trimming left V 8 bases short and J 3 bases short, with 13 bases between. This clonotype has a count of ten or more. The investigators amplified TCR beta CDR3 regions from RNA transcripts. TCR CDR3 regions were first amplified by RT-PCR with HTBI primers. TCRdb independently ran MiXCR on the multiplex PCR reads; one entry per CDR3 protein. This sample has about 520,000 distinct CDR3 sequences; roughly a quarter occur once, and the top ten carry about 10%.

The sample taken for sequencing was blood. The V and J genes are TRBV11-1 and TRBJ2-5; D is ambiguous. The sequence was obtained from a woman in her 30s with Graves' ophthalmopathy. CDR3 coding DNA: TGTGCCAGCCGTTCGGACGGAAAAGAGACCCAGTACTTC. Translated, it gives CASRSDGKETQYF.